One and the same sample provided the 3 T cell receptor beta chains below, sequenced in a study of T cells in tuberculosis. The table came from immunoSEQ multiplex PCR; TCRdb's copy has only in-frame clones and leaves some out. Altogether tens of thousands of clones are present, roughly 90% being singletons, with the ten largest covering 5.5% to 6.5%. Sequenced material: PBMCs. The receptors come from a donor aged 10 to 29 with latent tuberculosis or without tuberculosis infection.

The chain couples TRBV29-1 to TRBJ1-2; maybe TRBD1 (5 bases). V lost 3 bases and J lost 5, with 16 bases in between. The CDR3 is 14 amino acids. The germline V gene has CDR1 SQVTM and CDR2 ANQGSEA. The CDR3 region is CSVDPQGIRYGYTF. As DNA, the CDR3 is TGCAGCGTTGATCCCCAGGGCATACGGTATGGCTACACCTTC.

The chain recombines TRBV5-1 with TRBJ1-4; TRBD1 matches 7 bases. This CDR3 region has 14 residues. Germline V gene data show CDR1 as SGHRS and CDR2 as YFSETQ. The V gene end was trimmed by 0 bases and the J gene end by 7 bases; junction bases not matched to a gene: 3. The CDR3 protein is CASSLGQGPEKLFF. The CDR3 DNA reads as TGCGCCAGCAGCTTGGGACAGGGACCTGAAAAACTGTTTTTT.

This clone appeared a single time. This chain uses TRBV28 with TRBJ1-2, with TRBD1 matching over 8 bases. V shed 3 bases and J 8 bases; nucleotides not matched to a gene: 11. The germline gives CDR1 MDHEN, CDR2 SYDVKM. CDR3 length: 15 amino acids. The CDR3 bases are TGTGCCAGCAGTTTTTACCGGACAGGGATTCAAGGCTACACCTTC. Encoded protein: CASSFYRTGIQGYTF.